This T cell receptor (beta chain) was found in a study of CD8+ T cells in alopecia areata. Investigators isolated RNA and reverse transcribed it into cDNA to act as the sequencing template. Method: immunoSEQ multiplex PCR; TCRdb's copy keeps in-frame clones and lacks some. The data contain roughly 120,000 clones, roughly 63% of them seen just once; the ten biggest clones take up almost 30%. The CDR3 contains 14 residues. V lost 3 bases and J lost 6; bases outside the gene matches: 3. Germline V gene lookup returns CDR1 KGHSH and CDR2 LQKENI. Regarding treatment: oral pan-JAK inhibitor, 5-10 mg twice daily.

The J gene is TRBJ2-7, the V gene TRBV18, with TRBD1 identical over 12 bases. Here the sequenced sample was CD8+ T cells sorted from blood, taken at week 4, from a patient treated with tofacitinib. The sequence came from a human donor with alopecia areata. The CDR3 DNA reads TGTGCCAGCTCACCGGGACAGGGGGCGGGCGAGCAGTACTTC. It yields the protein CASSPGQGAGEQYF.